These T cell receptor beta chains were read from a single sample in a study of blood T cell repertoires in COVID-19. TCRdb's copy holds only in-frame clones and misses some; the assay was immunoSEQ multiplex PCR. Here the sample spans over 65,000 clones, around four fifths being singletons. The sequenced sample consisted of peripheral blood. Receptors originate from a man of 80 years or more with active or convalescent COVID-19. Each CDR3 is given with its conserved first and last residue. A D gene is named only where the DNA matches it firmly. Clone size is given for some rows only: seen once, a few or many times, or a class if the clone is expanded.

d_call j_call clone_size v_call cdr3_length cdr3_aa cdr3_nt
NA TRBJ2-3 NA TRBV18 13 CASSQTSSDTQYF TGTGCCAGCTCGCAAACTAGCTCAGATACGCAGTATTTT
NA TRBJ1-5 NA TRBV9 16 CASSVGPGDSNQPQHF TGTGCCAGCAGCGTAGGTCCGGGGGATAGCAATCAGCCCCAGCATTTT
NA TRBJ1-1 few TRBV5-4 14 CASSLDTSVSEAFF TGTGCCAGCAGCTTGGACACCTCCGTGTCTGAAGCTTTCTTT
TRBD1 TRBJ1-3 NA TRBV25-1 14 CATQQGGSGNTIYF TGTGCCACCCAGCAGGGGGGCTCTGGAAACACCATATATTTT
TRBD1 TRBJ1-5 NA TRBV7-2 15 CASRPGGGQDQPQHF TGTGCCAGCAGACCGGGAGGGGGCCAGGATCAGCCCCAGCATTTT
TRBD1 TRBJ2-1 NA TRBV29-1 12 CSVLFRGNEQFF TGCAGCGTACTATTCAGGGGGAATGAGCAGTTCTTC
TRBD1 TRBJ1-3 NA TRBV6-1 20 CASSVSGTGLGEISGNTIYF TGTGCCAGCAGTGTGTCCGGGACAGGGCTGGGCGAGATCTCTGGAAACACCATATATTTT
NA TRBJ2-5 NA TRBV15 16 CATSRGEFTRQETQYF TGTGCCACCAGCAGGGGCGAATTTACCAGGCAAGAGACCCAGTACTTC
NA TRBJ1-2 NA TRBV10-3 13 CAISELGGYGYTF TGTGCCATCAGTGAGCTCGGCGGCTATGGCTACACCTTC
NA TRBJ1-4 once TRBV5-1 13 CASRTEANEKLFF TGCGCCAGCAGGACAGAAGCTAATGAAAAACTGTTTTTT
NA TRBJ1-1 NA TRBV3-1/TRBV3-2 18 CASSHAGQGALRGTEAFF TGTGCCAGCAGCCACGCGGGGCAGGGAGCCCTCCGAGGCACTGAAGCTTTCTTT
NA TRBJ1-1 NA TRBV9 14 CASSAMDRHTEAFF TGTGCCAGCAGCGCGATGGACAGACACACTGAAGCTTTCTTT
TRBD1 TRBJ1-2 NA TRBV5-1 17 CASSLSGTGGNNYGYTF TGCGCCAGCAGCTTGAGTGGGACAGGGGGCAACAACTATGGCTACACCTTC
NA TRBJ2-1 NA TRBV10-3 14 CAISDLLAYNEQFF TGTGCCATCAGTGACCTACTAGCATACAATGAGCAGTTCTTC
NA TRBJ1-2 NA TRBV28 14 CASSLGSLNYGYTF TGTGCCAGCAGTTTAGGGAGTCTTAACTATGGCTACACCTTC
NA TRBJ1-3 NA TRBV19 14 CASRWGASGNTIYF TGTGCCAGTAGATGGGGCGCCTCTGGAAACACCATATATTTT
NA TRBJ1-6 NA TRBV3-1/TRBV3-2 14 CASSQRESHSPLHF TGTGCCAGCAGCCAACGGGAAAGCCATTCACCCCTCCACTTT
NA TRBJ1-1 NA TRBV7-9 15 CASSLNRLVNTEAFF TGTGCCAGCAGCTTAAATCGGTTGGTGAACACTGAAGCTTTCTTT
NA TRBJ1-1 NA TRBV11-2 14 CASSWRWGRTEAFF TGTGCCAGCAGCTGGAGATGGGGGAGGACTGAAGCTTTCTTT
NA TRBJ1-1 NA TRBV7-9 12 CAVSWGDTEAFF TGTGCCGTCTCCTGGGGGGACACTGAAGCTTTCTTT
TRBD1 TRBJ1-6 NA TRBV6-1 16 CASCERGQGGDSPLHF TGTGCCAGCTGTGAAAGGGGACAGGGAGGGGATTCACCCCTCCACTTT
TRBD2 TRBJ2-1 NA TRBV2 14 CAITGGDSYNEQFF TGTGCCATTACGGGGGGGGACTCCTACAATGAGCAGTTCTTC
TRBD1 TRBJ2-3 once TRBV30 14 CAWERGPRTDTQYF TGTGCCTGGGAGAGGGGGCCGCGCACAGATACGCAGTATTTT
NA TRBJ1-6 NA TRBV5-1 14 CASSQQGSNSPLHF TGCGCCAGCAGCCAACAGGGTAGTAATTCACCCCTCCACTTT
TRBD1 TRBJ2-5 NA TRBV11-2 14 CASSRTGQGETQYF TGTGCCAGCAGCCGGACTGGACAGGGAGAGACCCAGTACTTC
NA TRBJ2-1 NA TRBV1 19 CTSSHPSGKHFSSYNEQFF TGCACCAGCAGCCACCCGAGCGGGAAGCACTTTAGCTCCTACAATGAGCAGTTCTTC
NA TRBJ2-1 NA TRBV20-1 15 CSASTSRSSYNEQFF TGCAGTGCTAGTACTAGCAGGAGCTCCTACAATGAGCAGTTCTTC
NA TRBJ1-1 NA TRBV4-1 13 CASSLRGNTEAFF TGCGCCAGCAGCCTCAGGGGTAACACTGAAGCTTTCTTT
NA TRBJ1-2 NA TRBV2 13 CASIIDTTYGYTF TGTGCCAGCATCATAGACACGACCTATGGCTACACCTTC
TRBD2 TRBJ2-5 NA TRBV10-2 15 CASSELAGGEETQYF TGCGCCAGCAGTGAGTTAGCGGGGGGCGAAGAGACCCAGTACTTC
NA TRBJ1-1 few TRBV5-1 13 CASSPQVNTEAFF TGCGCCAGCAGTCCTCAGGTGAACACTGAAGCTTTCTTT
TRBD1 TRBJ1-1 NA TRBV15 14 CATGQGIGGTEAFF TGTGCCACCGGACAGGGGATAGGCGGCACTGAAGCTTTCTTT
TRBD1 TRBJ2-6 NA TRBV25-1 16 CASSEWGTAGANVLTF TGTGCCAGCAGTGAATGGGGGACAGCTGGGGCCAACGTCCTGACTTTC
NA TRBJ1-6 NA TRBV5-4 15 CASSNNRDKPSPLHF TGTGCCAGCAGCAACAACCGGGACAAACCTTCACCCCTCCACTTT
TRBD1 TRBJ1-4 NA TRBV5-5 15 CASSQSGTGGEKLFF TGTGCCAGCAGCCAATCCGGGACAGGGGGTGAAAAACTGTTTTTT
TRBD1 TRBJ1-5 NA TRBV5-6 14 CASSLWTGSQPQHF TGTGCCAGCAGCTTGTGGACAGGGAGTCAGCCCCAGCATTTT
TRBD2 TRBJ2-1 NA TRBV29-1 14 CSVKGGLENNEQFF TGCAGCGTAAAAGGGGGACTAGAAAATAATGAGCAGTTCTTC
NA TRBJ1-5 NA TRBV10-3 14 CAIRSSSGNQPQHF TGTGCCATCAGATCGAGTTCGGGCAATCAGCCCCAGCATTTT
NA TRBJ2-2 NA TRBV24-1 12 CATRPGTGELFF TGTGCCACCAGACCAGGGACCGGGGAGCTGTTTTTT
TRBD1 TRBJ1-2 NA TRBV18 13 CASSPTGGAGYTF TGTGCCAGCTCGCCTACAGGGGGCGCCGGCTACACCTTC
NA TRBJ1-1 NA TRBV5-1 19 CASSPPEARSGRRNTEAFF TGCGCCAGCAGCCCCCCGGAGGCCCGAAGTGGTCGTAGGAACACTGAAGCTTTCTTT